The 17 T cell receptor beta chains given below trace back to one sample, sequenced in a study of blood T cell repertoires in COVID-19 (dated by TCRdb to 2020 to 2021). The library was built by means of the immunoSEQ multiplex PCR assay. TCRdb holds this immuneACCESS table with in-frame rearrangements only. Some clones are missing; in checked studies, unresolved V genes explain under half, and the rest has no known cause. Counted in this sample were 45,000 to 55,000 clones; roughly 84% of them appeared once. The ten top clones hold approximately 1.4% of the sample. The sample consisted of peripheral blood. The source is a man aged 50 to 60 with acute or convalescent COVID-19.

This chain links TRBV7-9 with TRBJ1-2; D is undetermined. The CDR3 runs 13 residues. Germline V lookup: CDR1 SEHNR, CDR2 FQNEAQ (reference sequence). V was shortened by 1 base and J by 6 bases, with 9 bases between the two germline ends. The CDR3 loop reads CASSLGGFDGYTF. The DNA for the CDR3 is TGTGCCAGCAGCTTAGGAGGGTTTGATGGCTACACCTTC.

The rearrangement uses TRBV19 and TRBJ2-7, with a tentative D call TRBD1 (5 bases). V dropped 3 bases and J dropped 0 bases, with 9 bases sitting between them. Germline-derived CDR1 and CDR2 are LNHDA and SQIVND (reference sequence). CDR3 length equals 14 residues. CDR3 DNA sequence: TGTGCCAGTAGTATTGGGGCGAGCTCCTACGAGCAGTACTTC. Protein product: CASSIGASSYEQYF. Full variable domain (remainder filled in from reference TRBV19 and TRBJ2-7): DGGITQSPKYLFRKEGQNVTLSCEQNLNHDAMYWYRQDPGQGLRLIYYSQIVNDFQKGDIAEGYSVSREKKESFPLTVTSAQKNPTAFYLCASSIGASSYEQYFGPGTRLTVT.

This clone was seen a handful of times. The V gene is TRBV10-2, the J gene TRBJ2-1; unclear D gene. Trimming took off 6 bases at V and 7 bases at J, with 7 bases between the two ends. The CDR3 sequence is 11 residues long. Germline V gene data show CDR1 as WSHSY and CDR2 as SAAADI. As DNA, the CDR3 is TGCGCCAGCAGGCTACCGAATGAGCAGTTCTTC. Translating gives CASRLPNEQFF.

This chain joins TRBV13 and TRBJ1-2; 7 bases are a match to TRBD1. The V gene end was trimmed by 5 bases and the J gene end by 4 bases; junction bases not matched to a gene: 7. Germline CDR1 reads PRHDT; CDR2 reads FYEKMQ (reference sequence). CDR3 length equals 14 residues. CDR3 bases: TGTGCCAGCAGCGTGAGGGGGCGCGTCTATGGCTACACCTTC. Amino acids: CASSVRGRVYGYTF.

The chain joins TRBV11-2 to TRBJ2-2; 7 bases line up with TRBD2. The germline gives CDR1 SGHAT, CDR2 FQNNGV. The V gene end was trimmed by 6 bases and the J gene end by 4 bases; junction bases not matched to a gene: 8. The length of the CDR3 is 15 residues. The CDR3 is CASRGGSSGTGELFF. CDR3 nucleotides: TGTGCCAGCAGAGGCGGGAGTAGCGGCACCGGGGAGCTGTTTTTT.

The rearrangement joins TRBV28 to TRBJ1-5, with a tentative D call TRBD1 (5 bases). CDR1 MDHEN and CDR2 SYDVKM come from the germline V gene. The germline V and J ends were trimmed by 6 bases and 2 bases, with 14 bases remaining between them. The CDR3 sequence is 15 residues long. The CDR3: CASSPGGRGNQPQHF. The DNA of the CDR3 is TGTGCCAGCAGCCCCGGGGGAAGGGGCAATCAGCCCCAGCATTTT. The full variable domain, its missing parts supplied by reference TRBV28 and TRBJ1-5, is DVKVTQSSRYLVKRTGEKVFLECVQDMDHENMFWYRQDPGLGLRLIYFSYDVKMKEKGDIPEGYSVSREKKERFSLILESASTNQTSMYLCASSPGGRGNQPQHFGDGTRLSIL.

The chain links TRBV5-1 to TRBJ1-3; the D is unclear. The V and J ends lost 0 bases and 1 base respectively, with 8 bases between them. The CDR3 runs 15 residues. Germline V lookup: CDR1 SGHRS, CDR2 YFSETQ. The CDR3 coding sequence is TGCGCCAGCAGCTTGGACGGGTTTTCTGGAAACACCATATATTTT. Protein sequence: CASSLDGFSGNTIYF.

V is TRBV5-1 and J is TRBJ2-7, with 7 bases lining up with TRBD1. Germline-derived CDR1 and CDR2 are SGHRS and YFSETQ. Trimming took 4 bases from V and 4 from J; bases not matched to a gene: 5. The CDR3 covers 13 residues. CDR3 sequence: CASSPGQDYEQYF. The CDR3 DNA reads TGCGCCAGCAGCCCCGGACAGGATTACGAGCAGTACTTC. The full variable domain, rest sourced from reference TRBV5-1 and TRBJ2-7, is KAGVTQTPRYLIKTRGQQVTLSCSPISGHRSVSWYQQTPGQGLQFLFEYFSETQRNKGNFPGRFSGRQFSNSRSEMNVSTLELGDSALYLCASSPGQDYEQYFGPGTRLTVT.

This clone was seen a handful of times. The chain employs TRBV29-1 and TRBJ1-4; perhaps TRBD1 as D (5 bases). CDR3 length: 14 residues. The germline V gene has CDR1 SQVTM and CDR2 ANQGSEA. V lost 5 bases and J 0 bases, leaving 10 bases between the germline ends. This CDR3 is CSVQGPATNEKLFF. CDR3 in DNA: TGCAGCGTTCAGGGCCCGGCAACTAATGAAAAACTGTTTTTT.

The chain carries TRBV2 and TRBJ1-4; possibly TRBD1 for D (5 bases). CDR3 length equals 15 residues. With 5 bases removed from V and 0 bases from J, the gap between germline ends came to 10 bases. The germline V gene encodes CDR1 SNHLY and CDR2 FYNNEI. The CDR3 nucleotides are TGTGCCAGCAGTCGGGGGTCAGCAACTAATGAAAAACTGTTTTTT. The encoded protein is CASSRGSATNEKLFF.

The V call is TRBV7-2, the J call TRBJ2-5; TRBD1 might be the D (6 bases). This CDR3 has 14 amino acids. V lost 3 bases and J lost 4, with 12 bases in between. The V gene's germline CDR1 is SGHTA and CDR2 FQGNSA. The CDR3: CASSFRGRRETQYF. CDR3 nucleotide sequence: TGTGCCAGCAGCTTCAGGGGCAGAAGAGAGACCCAGTACTTC.

This clone was observed a single time. The V call is TRBV11-2, the J call TRBJ2-3, with D uncertain. The CDR3 contains 13 residues. CDR1 is SGHAT, CDR2 FQNNGV, per germline. V lost 4 bases to trimming and J lost 8 bases, with 13 bases between them. CDR3 nucleotide sequence: TGTGCCAGCAGCTCCGGTCTAGATTCTACGCAGTATTTT. Its translation is CASSSGLDSTQYF. Combining the CDR3 with reference TRBV11-2 and TRBJ2-3 gives the whole variable domain EAGVAQSPRYKIIEKRQSVAFWCNPISGHATLYWYQQILGQGPKLLIQFQNNGVVDDSQLPKDRFSAERLKGVDSTLKIQPAKLEDSAVYLCASSSGLDSTQYFGPGTRLTVL.

The rearrangement uses TRBV27 and TRBJ2-5, with TRBD2 identical over 15 bases. CDR1 is MNHEY and CDR2 is SMNVEV in the germline V gene (reference sequence). The CDR3 length is 14 residues. Losses at the gene ends were 8 bases for V and 5 bases for J; bases not matched to a gene: 3. The CDR3 sequence: CASGGLAGGETQYF. In nucleotides, the CDR3 is TGTGCCAGCGGGGGACTAGCGGGGGGCGAGACCCAGTACTTC.

The chain has TRBV11-3 and TRBJ2-2; the D is unclear. Trimming cost V 3 bases and J 6 bases, with 8 bases left between them. The CDR3 runs 13 residues. Germline CDR1 reads SGHNT; CDR2 reads YENEEA. The CDR3: CASSFRSPGELFF. DNA for the CDR3: TGTGCCAGCAGCTTTCGTTCCCCCGGGGAGCTGTTTTTT. Filled out from reference TRBV11-3 and TRBJ2-2, the complete variable domain reads EAGVVQSPRYKIIEKKQPVAFWCNPISGHNTLYWYLQNLGQGPELLIRYENEEAVDDSQLPKDRFSAERLKGVDSTLKIQPAELGDSAVYLCASSFRSPGELFFGEGSRLTVL.

The chain is built from TRBV7-9 and TRBJ1-3; 12 bases fit TRBD1. With 1 base clipped from V and 0 bases from J, the junction kept 7 bases outside the gene matches. The germline CDR1 and CDR2 sequences are SEHNR and FQNEAQ (reference sequence). There are 19 residues in the CDR3. The DNA of the CDR3 is TGTGCCAGCAGCTTAGGAGGGACAGGGGGCGCATCCTCTGGAAACACCATATATTTT. Protein sequence: CASSLGGTGGASSGNTIYF.

V is TRBV6-5 and J is TRBJ2-2; 13 bases align to TRBD2. The V and J ends lost 5 bases and 6 bases, in that order; junction bases with no gene match: 3. This CDR3 comprises 15 residues. Germline V gene lookup returns CDR1 MNHEY and CDR2 SVGAGI. This CDR3 reads CASSLLAGGPGELFF. In DNA, the CDR3 is TGTGCCAGCAGTCTACTAGCGGGGGGGCCCGGGGAGCTGTTTTTT.

The rearrangement uses TRBV28 and TRBJ2-3; TRBD2 agrees at 9 bases. Germline CDR1 and CDR2: MDHEN and SYDVKM. Losses at the gene ends were 2 bases for V and 6 bases for J; bases not matched to a gene: 9. The CDR3 consists of 16 residues. As DNA, the CDR3 is TGTGCCAGCAGTTTAGATCCAGCGGGGGGCCGTGATACGCAGTATTTT. Its protein is CASSLDPAGGRDTQYF.